Listed below are T cell receptor beta chains from one sample, sequenced in a study of OX40 agonist ivuxolimab in advanced cancers. The repertoire was sequenced with immunoSEQ multiplex PCR; TCRdb's copy has only in-frame clones and lacks some. The sample contains around 65,000 clones, almost 90% of which appear only once. The sequencing here drew on CD4+ or CD8+ T cells sorted from blood, taken in a trial of the OX40 agonist ivuxolimab. These receptors all come from an adult with an advanced solid tumor such as melanoma, head and neck, liver or kidney cancer. Each CDR3 is given with its conserved first and last residue.

j_gene	len	v_gene	CDR3aa
TRBJ2-7	13	TRBV7-8	CASRLDRAYEQYF
TRBJ1-2	18	TRBV7-2	CASSFRPGSGSANYGYTF
TRBJ1-2	14	TRBV7-9	CASSSDLPTGGYTF
TRBJ2-7	14	TRBV16	CASSQTSGSYEQYF
TRBJ2-6	16	TRBV7-3	CASRNSDGTGANVLTF
TRBJ2-2	16	TRBV5-4	CASSLAASGVTGELFF
TRBJ2-7	17	TRBV4-2	CASSQLGTSGRANEQYF
TRBJ2-3	16	TRBV27	CASSSRGLAATDTQYF
TRBJ2-7	15	TRBV9	CASSVDSTSLYEQYF
TRBJ2-7	14	TRBV30	CAWSVRTGSYEQYF
TRBJ1-5	12	TRBV10-2	CASSERAQPQHF
TRBJ2-3	14	TRBV5-1	CASSLVPLTDTQYF
TRBJ2-2	13	TRBV7-9	CASGLPTTGELFF
TRBJ2-1	13	TRBV4-3	CASSHRTRAEQFF
TRBJ1-2	13	TRBV7-9	CASNHWDRDGYTF
TRBJ1-1	14	TRBV28	CASSLVRGNTEAFF
TRBJ2-7	11	TRBV7-2	CASSFFDEQYF
TRBJ2-1	18	TRBV30	CAWSASFGSCSSYNEQFF
TRBJ2-7	15	TRBV28	CASTFGGGRSYEQYF
TRBJ1-1	15	TRBV18	CASSPPGTENTEAFF
TRBJ2-3	13	TRBV6-1	CASSDSIRDTQYF
TRBJ1-5	13	TRBV29-1	CSVSWGSNQPQHF
TRBJ2-1	18	TRBV4-1	CASSRITGTSGNNNEQFF
TRBJ1-2	13	TRBV7-9	CASSRQGTYGYTF
TRBJ2-6	13	TRBV11-2	CASRLSGANVLTF
TRBJ2-7	15	TRBV6-6	CASSAGLARSYEQYF
TRBJ1-2	12	TRBV29-1	CSSGRENYGYTF
TRBJ2-3	16	TRBV7-2	CASSFRGGSGTDTQYF
TRBJ1-6	14	TRBV7-2	CASSPNQTPRGLHF
TRBJ2-5	16	TRBV28	CASRSRGAGTGQTQYF
TRBJ2-3	16	TRBV30	CAWSPGDRTSTDTQYF
TRBJ2-3	13	TRBV7-9	CASSLGAPDTQYF
TRBJ2-7	13	TRBV2	CASKDSWTYEQYF
TRBJ2-5	15	TRBV12-5	CASGLFGGVQETQYF
TRBJ2-5	16	TRBV4-1	CASSQDLREFWETQYF
TRBJ2-7	11	TRBV29-1	CSVADTYEQYF
TRBJ2-1	12	TRBV7-3	CASSPTSGRLFF
TRBJ2-1	15	TRBV28	CASNVGGSSYNEQFF
TRBJ2-7	15	TRBV5-1	CASSAQGGGSYEQYF
TRBJ2-2	16	TRBV28	CASSRPGRENTGELFF
TRBJ2-1	16	TRBV5-4	CASSLGGSGTYNEQFF
TRBJ1-1	14	TRBV19	CASSGYRGRGEAFF
TRBJ1-2	11	TRBV20-1	CSADNRAGYTF
TRBJ2-3	16	TRBV28	CASSRTSGNIQGTQYF
TRBJ2-1	14	TRBV6-6	CASSYSDRGNEQFF
TRBJ2-3	13	TRBV10-1	CASSRDSTDTQYF
TRBJ1-2	11	TRBV18	CASSPDYGYTF
TRBJ2-1	20	TRBV7-6	CASSLGASGSAKNYYNEQFF